The sequence of this T cell receptor (beta chain) was determined in a study of Graves' ophthalmopathy and Graves' hyperthyroidism. Only a few counts were recorded for this clonotype. No antigen is known for it. Germline and junction disagree at one end, which may indicate a read error. Study results and limitations: Blood also held most thyroid clonotypes expanded above 0.001 frequency. Forecasting of ophthalmopathy progression by the model achieved around 68% sensitivity and around 77% specificity.

The CDR3 runs to 17 residues. Per germline, CDR1 SGHAT and CDR2 FQDESV (reference sequence). Ophthalmopathy cases showed moderate-to-severe activity, scoring CAS ≥3 and NOSPECS ≥4, with duration under 3 months. Reliance was placed on clinical symptoms, serum thyroxine, TRAb, thyroid ultrasound and orbital computed tomography for diagnosis. Scientists amplified the TCR beta CDR3 regions from RNA transcripts. Second-round multiplex PCR came after a first-round RT-PCR that employed HTBI primers. TCRdb itself ran the multiplex PCR reads through MiXCR, one entry per CDR3 protein. The sample contains 300,000 to 400,000 distinct CDR3 sequences, roughly a sixth of which appear only once.

This clonotype was obtained from an adult man with Graves' ophthalmopathy. The V gene is TRBV11-1, the J gene TRBJ1-2; D ambiguous. The sequenced sample consisted of peripheral blood. The CDR3 DNA reads as TGTGCCAGCAGCTCCCTGACCGGGAGAATCAGAGACTATGGCTACAACTTC. Encoded protein: CASSSLTGRIRDYGYNF.